One sample yielded the 20 T cell receptor beta chains listed below, sequenced in a study of T cell changes during pregnancy in multiple sclerosis. TCRdb's copy holds only in-frame clones and misses some; the assay was immunoSEQ multiplex PCR. The table records approximately 70,000 clones, roughly 94% of them present only once. Sequencing used CD4+ T cells from peripheral blood mononuclear cells, obtained after pregnancy. All receptors come from a female donor with multiple sclerosis, enrolled in a pregnancy study.

The chain's CDR3 is CASSGDRGHRELFF. CDR3 DNA sequence: TGCGCCAGCAGTGGGGACAGGGGGCACCGGGAGCTGTTTTTT. This chain uses TRBV4-1 with TRBJ2-2; 12 bases map to TRBD1. Trimming removed 6 bases from V and 9 bases from J; junction bases left unmatched: 5. CDR3 size: 14 residues. Germline lookup yields CDR1 MGHRA and CDR2 YSYEKL.

The DNA for the CDR3 is TGCGCCAGCAGCTTTGAACAGGCCTATGGCTACACCTTC. Protein sequence: CASSFEQAYGYTF. J is TRBJ1-2 and V is TRBV5-1; D may be TRBD1 (5 bases). V dropped 2 bases and J dropped 4 bases, with 9 bases sitting between them. This CDR3 is built from 13 residues. Germline V gene lookup returns CDR1 SGHRS and CDR2 YFSETQ.

V is TRBV5-1 and J is TRBJ2-1, with 7 bases lining up with TRBD1. There are 15 residues in the CDR3. Germline CDR1 reads SGHRS; CDR2 reads YFSETQ. J was trimmed by 10 bases and V by 1 base; bases with no gene match: 11. The CDR3 loop reads CASSLSTQGVGEQFF. The CDR3 DNA reads as TGCGCCAGCAGCTTGTCCACCCAGGGGGTTGGAGAGCAGTTCTTC.

The CDR3 sequence is CASSPSGRFSYEQYF. In DNA, the CDR3 is TGTGCCAGCAGCCCCAGCGGGAGGTTTTCCTACGAGCAGTACTTC. The chain has TRBV28 and TRBJ2-7; the match to TRBD2 covers 9 bases. This CDR3 spans 15 amino acids. V was pared by 6 bases and J by 1 base, with 7 bases of the junction left unmatched. Germline lookup yields CDR1 MDHEN and CDR2 SYDVKM.

This chain uses TRBV9 with TRBJ2-7, with 10 bases fitting TRBD2. Germline assignment: CDR1 SGDLS and CDR2 YYNGEE. This CDR3 has 15 amino acids. V lost 4 bases, J lost 6 bases, and 10 bases stayed unmatched. CDR3 region: CASSPSWLAGVEQYF. The CDR3, as DNA: TGTGCCAGCAGCCCATCCTGGCTAGCGGGAGTCGAGCAGTACTTC. Filled out from reference TRBV9 and TRBJ2-7, the complete variable domain reads DSGVTQTPKHLITATGQRVTLRCSPRSGDLSVYWYQQSLDQGLQFLIQYYNGEERAKGNILERFSAQQFPDLHSELNLSSLELGDSALYFCASSPSWLAGVEQYFGPGTRLTVT.

The chain carries TRBV7-8 and TRBJ1-5; 7 positions match TRBD1. The CDR3 contains 16 residues. Germline CDR1 and CDR2: SGHVS and FQNEAQ. The J segment lost 5 bases and the V segment lost 1 base, leaving 8 bases of the junction unmatched. CDR3 region: CASSLGLQGSHQPQHF. The CDR3 nucleotides are TGTGCCAGCAGCTTAGGATTACAGGGGAGCCATCAGCCCCAGCATTTT.

The chain couples TRBV18 to TRBJ2-7; D is uncertain. V lost 2 bases and J lost 5, with 7 bases in between. The CDR3 is 12 residues long. The V gene's germline CDR1 is KGHSH and CDR2 LQKENI. The CDR3 here is CASSPSSNEQYF. The DNA for the CDR3 is TGTGCCAGCTCACCAAGTAGTAACGAGCAGTACTTC.

The chain is built from TRBV27 and TRBJ2-5, with D perhaps matching TRBD1 (6 bases). The ends were cut back, 4 bases at V and 7 bases at J, with 16 bases in the middle. In germline, CDR1 is MNHEY, CDR2 SMNVEV (reference sequence). The CDR3 runs 14 residues. The CDR3 sequence is CASSSLQGLGTQYF. The CDR3 nucleotides read TGTGCCAGCAGTTCCTTACAGGGTCTTGGGACCCAGTACTTC.

This clone was counted only a few times. This rearrangement joins TRBV30 to TRBJ1-1; TRBD1 might be the D (6 bases). CDR1 and CDR2 from the germline V gene are GTSNPN and SVGIG (reference sequence). The CDR3 length is 15 residues. V dropped 1 base and J dropped 1 base, with 13 bases sitting between them. The CDR3 region is CAWSGRGARNTEAFF. In DNA form, the CDR3 reads TGTGCCTGGAGTGGTCGGGGGGCGAGGAACACTGAAGCTTTCTTT.

V usage is TRBV7-9 and J usage is TRBJ2-3, with 9 nucleotides matching TRBD1. V was pared by 5 bases and J by 2 bases, with 2 bases of the junction left unmatched. This CDR3 contains 14 residues. CDR1 is SEHNR and CDR2 is FQNEAQ in the germline V gene (reference sequence). In nucleotides, the CDR3 is TGTGCCAGCAGCCGGGACAGGGTCACAGATACGCAGTATTTT. Protein sequence: CASSRDRVTDTQYF. The full variable domain, completed using reference TRBV7-9 and TRBJ2-3, is DTGVSQNPRHKITKRGQNVTFRCDPISEHNRLYWYRQTLGQGPEFLTYFQNEAQLEKSRLLSDRFSAERPKGSFSTLEIQRTEQGDSAMYLCASSRDRVTDTQYFGPGTRLTVL.

V gene TRBV18 combines with J gene TRBJ2-7, with 12 positions matching TRBD2. CDR3 length: 17 residues. Trimming took 4 bases from V and 3 from J; bases not matched to a gene: 10. Germline CDR1 and CDR2: KGHSH and LQKENI. CDR3: CASSLKQTSGSYYEQYF. For the CDR3, the DNA is TGTGCCAGCTCACTAAAACAGACTAGCGGGAGTTACTACGAGCAGTACTTC.

In regard to this clone: The same CDR3 also results from other DNA sequences found in this sample. V and J are TRBV28 and TRBJ1-5; a weak D match, TRBD1 (6 bases). With 5 bases removed from V and 4 bases from J, the gap between germline ends came to 9 bases. Per germline, CDR1 MDHEN and CDR2 SYDVKM. The CDR3 sequence is 13 residues long. The CDR3 DNA sequence: TGTGCCAGCAGTCCCCAGGGGAATCAGCCCCAGCATTTT. Encoded protein: CASSPQGNQPQHF.

The chain has TRBV28 and TRBJ1-2, with TRBD1 as a possible D gene (5 bases). There are 14 residues in the CDR3. The V end was cut by 7 bases, the J end by 0 bases, with 12 bases between. CDR1 is MDHEN, CDR2 SYDVKM, per germline. The CDR3 here is CASKTGLTNYGYTF. The CDR3 nucleotides are TGTGCCAGCAAAACAGGCCTCACTAACTATGGCTACACCTTC.

J is TRBJ2-7 and V is TRBV6-1, with a weak D call TRBD1 (6 bases). The CDR3 totals 12 residues. Germline V gene data show CDR1 as MNHNS and CDR2 as SASEGT. The germline V and J ends were trimmed by 7 bases and 6 bases, with 13 bases remaining between them. CDR3 sequence (DNA): TGTGCCAGCAACAGGGATTCCGGCGAGCAGTACTTC. Translated, it gives CASNRDSGEQYF.

V usage is TRBV28 and J usage is TRBJ2-3; tentatively, D is TRBD1 (6 bases). Germline values: CDR1 MDHEN, CDR2 SYDVKM. V lost 1 base and J 3 bases, leaving 11 bases between the germline ends. This CDR3 contains 15 residues. CDR3 protein: CASSLLGAGTDTQYF. The CDR3 bases are TGTGCCAGCAGTTTATTGGGGGCCGGGACAGATACGCAGTATTTT.

This clone was seen only once. This chain joins TRBV2 and TRBJ1-4; D is perhaps TRBD1 (5 bases). The length of the CDR3 is 15 residues. Trimming shortened V by 3 bases and J by 3 bases, and 11 bases separated the two germline ends. Germline CDR1 and CDR2: SNHLY and FYNNEI. Written as DNA, the CDR3 is TGTGCCAGCAGTGATCCGGGGGGGGCTAATGAAAAACTGTTTTTT. Its translation is CASSDPGGANEKLFF.

This rearrangement joins TRBV2 to TRBJ2-7; 7 bases map to TRBD1. Germline V gene lookup returns CDR1 SNHLY and CDR2 FYNNEI. The CDR3 covers 13 residues. V shed 7 bases and J 6 bases; nucleotides not matched to a gene: 9. CDR3 loop: CASNYDRASEQYF. The CDR3 bases are TGTGCCAGCAACTACGACAGGGCATCCGAGCAGTACTTC.

The chain employs TRBV27 and TRBJ2-7; TRBD2 is a possible D gene (6 bases). The CDR3 runs 20 residues. CDR1 and CDR2 (germline): MNHEY, SMNVEV (reference sequence). Trimming took off 5 bases at V and 0 bases at J, with 29 bases between the two ends. The CDR3 loop is CASSHPRGGGLRPSSYEQYF. In DNA, the CDR3 is TGTGCCAGCAGTCACCCTCGGGGAGGAGGGCTCCGGCCCAGCTCCTACGAGCAGTACTTC.

This clone has a single count. The rearrangement joins TRBV6-5 to TRBJ2-1; D call uncertain. CDR3 length equals 12 residues. Germline assignment: CDR1 MNHEY and CDR2 SVGAGI. Trimming stripped 0 bases from V and 9 bases from J, with 6 bases between. The CDR3 sequence: CASSYSRGEQFF. DNA for the CDR3: TGTGCCAGCAGTTACTCCCGAGGTGAGCAGTTCTTC.

The gene calls are TRBV29-1 and TRBJ2-3; 8 nucleotides match TRBD2. Germline lookup yields CDR1 SQVTM and CDR2 ANQGSEA. This CDR3 comprises 11 residues. J lost 6 bases, V lost 7 bases, and 3 bases had no gene match. CDR3 sequence: CSDERGDTQYF. Written as DNA, the CDR3 is TGCAGCGACGAGCGGGGGGATACGCAGTATTTT.